What follows is one T cell receptor (beta chain) and its context. This may arise from a read error, as a much more abundant clone is one base away. RNA was extracted from bulk tissue without any cell sorting. The data belong to a study of tumor and adjacent non-tumor tissue in lung cancer. This CDR3 is 14 amino acids long. The V and J ends lost 6 bases and 1 base respectively, with 13 bases between them. Germline CDR1 reads SGHRS; CDR2 reads YFSETQ. TCRbeta libraries were built with three rounds of nested PCR, modified from ARM-PCR. MiXCR, applied by TCRdb to the multiplex PCR reads, yields one record per CDR3 protein. Here the sample spans 91,000 or so distinct CDR3 sequences, 67% being singletons.

The sequence was collected from a man between 60 and 70 years old with non-small cell lung cancer. Sequenced input: lung tumor tissue. The chain uses TRBV5-1 and TRBJ1-1; D may be TRBD1 (6 bases). The CDR3 loop is CASNREGTNTEAFF. The CDR3 DNA follows: TGCGCCAGCAACAGGGAGGGTACGAACACTGAAGCTTTCTTT. Combining the CDR3 with reference TRBV5-1 and TRBJ1-1 gives the whole variable domain KAGVTQTPRYLIKTRGQQVTLSCSPISGHRSVSWYQQTPGQGLQFLFEYFSETQRNKGNFPGRFSGRQFSNSRSEMNVSTLELGDSALYLCASNREGTNTEAFFGQGTRLTVV.